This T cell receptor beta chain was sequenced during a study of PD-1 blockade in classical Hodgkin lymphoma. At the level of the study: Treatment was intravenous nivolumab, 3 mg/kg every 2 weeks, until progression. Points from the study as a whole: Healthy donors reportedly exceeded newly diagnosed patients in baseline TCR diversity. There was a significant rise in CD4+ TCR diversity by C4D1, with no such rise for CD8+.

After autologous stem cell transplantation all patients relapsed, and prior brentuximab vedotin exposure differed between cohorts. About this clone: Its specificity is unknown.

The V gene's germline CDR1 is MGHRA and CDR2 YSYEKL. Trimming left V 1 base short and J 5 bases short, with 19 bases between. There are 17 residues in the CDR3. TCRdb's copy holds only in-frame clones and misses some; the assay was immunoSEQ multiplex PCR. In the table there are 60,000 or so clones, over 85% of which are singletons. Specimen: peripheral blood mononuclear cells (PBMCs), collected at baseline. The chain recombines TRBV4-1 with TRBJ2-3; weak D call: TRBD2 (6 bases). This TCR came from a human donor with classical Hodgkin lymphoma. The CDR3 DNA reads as TGCGCCAGCAGCCAAGCCCCGGGAGAGGAGGTTGGAGATACGCAGTATTTT. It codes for CASSQAPGEEVGDTQYF.